The 2 T cell receptor beta chains reported below all come from one sample, sequenced in a study of Tregs in tolerant kidney transplant recipients. Using immunoSEQ multiplex PCR, the repertoire was profiled, and TCRdb retains in-frame clones only, with some absent. The sample lists fewer than 95,000 clones, over 85% seen once, with 1.6% in the top ten. Related graft donors supplied nonmyeloablative bone marrow transplants, and mixed chimerism was transient. The input for sequencing was CD4+ T cells from blood (PBMCs), taken 12 months after the transplant. These receptor sequences come from a human patient who received a combined kidney and bone marrow transplant. Some T cells may have originated in the graft donor.

V is TRBV28 and J is TRBJ2-7; 9 bases align to TRBD1. The CDR3 has 16 amino acids. Germline V lookup: CDR1 MDHEN, CDR2 SYDVKM. Trimming took 2 bases from V and 3 from J; bases not matched to a gene: 8. The CDR3 is CASSLTGQGNFYEQYF. The CDR3, as DNA: TGTGCCAGCAGTTTAACCGGACAGGGGAATTTCTACGAGCAGTACTTC.

This rearrangement joins TRBV5-4 to TRBJ2-2; D remains ambiguous. Per the germline V gene, CDR1 is SGHNT and CDR2 is YYREEE (reference sequence). Trimming removed 1 base at V and 1 base at J, with 5 bases between. The CDR3 totals 14 residues. CDR3 sequence reads: CASSLTGNTGELFF. The CDR3 region has the DNA TGTGCCAGCAGCTTGACTGGGAACACCGGGGAGCTGTTTTTT.